This TCR beta chain was sequenced for a study of blood T cell repertoires in COVID-19. Here immunoSEQ multiplex PCR was the method, and the copy in TCRdb shows in-frame clones only, minus some. Found here are about 310,000 clones, 85% of them singletons; the top ten hold around 1.9%. The V gene's germline CDR1 is SGHTS and CDR2 YDEGEE. Trimming removed 4 bases from V and 4 bases from J; junction bases left unmatched: 7. The CDR3 has 15 amino acids. Exposed participants came across a COVID-19 case within 2 weeks before study entry. Input material: PBMCs or T cells enriched from blood (not recorded which). The J gene is TRBJ1-5, the V gene TRBV5-8; 8 bases align to TRBD1. The receptor was derived from a woman in her 30s who had been exposed to COVID-19. CDR3 bases: TGTGCCAGCAGCGAAATACAGGGGGAGAATCAGCCCCAGCATTTT. Amino acid sequence: CASSEIQGENQPQHF.